Each of the 11 T cell receptor beta chains below was sequenced from the same sample in a study of blood T cell repertoires in COVID-19. This table comes from immunoSEQ multiplex PCR, and its TCRdb copy is limited to in-frame clones, with some not included. The table records 350,000 to 400,000 clones, approximately 88% of them present only once. Sequenced: peripheral blood. The receptor source for this set is a woman aged 25 to 39 with COVID-19, enrolled during active disease.

This chain uses TRBV21-1 with TRBJ2-2; the table gives TRBD2 as D, unverified against the DNA. TRBV21-1 is a recognized pseudogene. This CDR3 is built from 17 residues. This CDR3 is CASSKAGLAGVTGELFF. The DNA of the CDR3 is TGTGCCAGCAGCAAAGCGGGACTAGCGGGAGTTACCGGGGAGCTGTTTTTT.

V gene TRBV10-1 combines with J gene TRBJ2-1; possibly TRBD2 for D (5 bases). V lost 3 bases and J lost 15, with 12 bases in between. CDR3 length: 11 residues. Germline V gives CDR1 WNHNN, CDR2 SYGVQD (reference sequence). The CDR3 loop reads CASSDGRRGFF. The CDR3 DNA sequence: TGCGCCAGCAGTGATGGCCGCCGGGGGTTCTTC.

This clone was seen a handful of times. The CDR3 protein is CASSPIYRSQQHSREAFF. Written as DNA, the CDR3 is TGCGCCAGCAGCCCGATCTACAGGTCGCAACAACACAGCCGAGAAGCTTTCTTT. V usage is TRBV5-1 and J usage is TRBJ1-1; tentatively, D is TRBD1 (5 bases). This CDR3 has 18 residues. Germline V gene data show CDR1 as SGHRS and CDR2 as YFSETQ. The germline V and J ends were trimmed by 4 bases and 8 bases, with 30 bases remaining between them.

Note on this clone: Other nucleotide sequences in the sample specify the same CDR3. The gene calls are TRBV5-1 and TRBJ1-4; a possible D gene is TRBD1 (6 bases). The CDR3 spans 14 residues. V lost 0 bases and J 7 bases, leaving 10 bases between the germline ends. Per the germline V gene, CDR1 is SGHRS and CDR2 is YFSETQ. The CDR3 DNA follows: TGCGCCAGCAGCTTGGGACAGGCAGGTGAAAAACTGTTTTTT. Protein: CASSLGQAGEKLFF.

The chain joins TRBV28 to TRBJ2-1; D is ambiguous. The CDR3 has 11 residues. Trimming removed 2 bases at V and 14 bases at J, with 10 bases between. Germline CDR1 and CDR2: MDHEN and SYDVKM. CDR3 protein: CASSLPPPEFF. CDR3 nucleotides: TGTGCCAGCAGTTTACCCCCCCCAGAGTTCTTC.

The V gene is TRBV9, the J gene TRBJ2-1, with D uncertain. V lost 3 bases, J lost 7 bases, and 23 bases lay in between. The CDR3 runs to 17 residues. Germline loops: CDR1 SGDLS, CDR2 YYNGEE. CDR3: CASSEHNNYLLANEQFF. The CDR3 DNA reads TGTGCCAGCAGCGAACATAACAACTATCTTTTGGCAAATGAGCAGTTCTTC.

This chain uses TRBV6-4 with TRBJ2-2, with 11 bases matching TRBD1. The CDR3 has 17 amino acids. J was trimmed by 4 bases and V by 3 bases; bases with no gene match: 7. The germline V gene encodes CDR1 MRHNA and CDR2 SNTAGT. The CDR3 here is CASSDDGQGAITGELFF. The CDR3 DNA reads TGTGCCAGCAGTGATGATGGACAGGGGGCGATCACCGGGGAGCTGTTTTTT.

This chain connects TRBV11-3 to TRBJ1-1, with 10 bases aligning to TRBD1. This CDR3 has 16 residues. Trimming took 2 bases from V and 3 from J; bases not matched to a gene: 6. Germline V gene sequence: CDR1 SGHNT, CDR2 YENEEA. The CDR3 is CASSLNGGTGDTEAFF. The CDR3 DNA follows: TGTGCCAGCAGCTTAAATGGAGGGACAGGGGACACTGAAGCTTTCTTT.

The chain couples TRBV6-2 or TRBV6-3 to TRBJ2-3; tentatively, D is TRBD2 (5 bases). Germline-derived CDR1 and CDR2 are MNHEY and SVGEGT. The CDR3 is made up of 16 amino acids. V gave up 2 bases and J gave up 0 bases, with 12 bases separating them. CDR3 sequence (DNA): TGTGCCAGCAGTTACAGTTCGGGGAGAAGCACAGATACGCAGTATTTT. It is translated as CASSYSSGRSTDTQYF.

The chain combines TRBV5-1 with TRBJ2-2; 9 positions agree with TRBD1. V lost 2 bases, J lost 5 bases, and 4 bases stayed unmatched. Germline V gives CDR1 SGHRS, CDR2 YFSETQ. This CDR3 contains 15 residues. The CDR3 loop is CASSFGQGRTGELFF. The CDR3 DNA reads as TGCGCCAGCAGCTTCGGACAGGGGCGGACCGGGGAGCTGTTTTTT.

The rearrangement uses TRBV6-1 and TRBJ1-5; the D gene is possibly TRBD1 (6 bases). Trimming shortened V by 1 base and J by 7 bases, and 11 bases separated the two germline ends. The CDR3 sequence is 14 residues long. Germline CDR1 and CDR2: MNHNS and SASEGT. CDR3 sequence: CASSEVGAGQPQHF. The CDR3 DNA reads as TGTGCCAGCAGTGAAGTGGGGGCAGGACAGCCCCAGCATTTT.